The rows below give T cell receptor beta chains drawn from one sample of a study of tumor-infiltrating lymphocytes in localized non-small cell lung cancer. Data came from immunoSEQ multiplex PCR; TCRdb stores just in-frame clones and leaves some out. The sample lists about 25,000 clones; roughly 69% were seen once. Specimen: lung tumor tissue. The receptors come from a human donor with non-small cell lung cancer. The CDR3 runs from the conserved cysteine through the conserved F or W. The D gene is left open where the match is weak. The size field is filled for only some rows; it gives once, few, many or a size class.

CDR3nt: TGTGCCAGCAGCCAAGACTGGGGAGAGACCCAGTACTTC; CDR3aa: CASSQDWGETQYF; j_gene: TRBJ2-5; v_gene: TRBV5-4; abundance: once; d_gene: NA
CDR3nt: TGTGCCAGTAGTATAGTAGGGACGAACACTGAAGCTTTCTTT; CDR3aa: CASSIVGTNTEAFF; j_gene: TRBJ1-1; v_gene: TRBV19; abundance: few; d_gene: NA
CDR3nt: TGTGCCAGTTCAGAGACTAGAGGATGGGTCAATGAGCAGTTCTTC; CDR3aa: CASSETRGWVNEQFF; j_gene: TRBJ2-1; v_gene: TRBV28; abundance: medium-sized; d_gene: NA
CDR3nt: TGTGCCAGCAGTACCAGGGACAGGGTGGGCACTGAAGCTTTCTTT; CDR3aa: CASSTRDRVGTEAFF; j_gene: TRBJ1-1; v_gene: TRBV28; abundance: few; d_gene: TRBD1
CDR3nt: TGTGCCAGCAGCCAAGCACTTAGAGGGGGAAACTATGGCTACACCTTC; CDR3aa: CASSQALRGGNYGYTF; j_gene: TRBJ1-2; v_gene: TRBV14; abundance: once; d_gene: NA
CDR3nt: TGTGCCAGCAGCTTAGGTAGAGCGGGCCCCTACGAGCAGTACTTC; CDR3aa: CASSLGRAGPYEQYF; j_gene: TRBJ2-7; v_gene: TRBV7-9; abundance: NA; d_gene: NA
CDR3nt: TGTGCCAGCTCACCAGGGACAGGGAACATGAACACTGAAGCTTTCTTT; CDR3aa: CASSPGTGNMNTEAFF; j_gene: TRBJ1-1; v_gene: TRBV18; abundance: NA; d_gene: TRBD1
CDR3nt: TGTGCCAGCAGCCAAGTGGGAAGTAACGATGAGCAGTTCTTC; CDR3aa: CASSQVGSNDEQFF; j_gene: TRBJ2-1; v_gene: TRBV4-2; abundance: few; d_gene: NA
CDR3nt: TGTGCCAGCAGCCTGGGACTAGCACAAGAGACCCAGTACTTC; CDR3aa: CASSLGLAQETQYF; j_gene: TRBJ2-5; v_gene: TRBV7-9; abundance: NA; d_gene: TRBD2
CDR3nt: TGTGCCAGCAGCCCAGGGACAGCCCAGGGAGGCTACACCTTC; CDR3aa: CASSPGTAQGGYTF; j_gene: TRBJ1-2; v_gene: TRBV7-3; abundance: NA; d_gene: TRBD1
CDR3nt: TGTGCCAGCAGCGCCAGACAGGATTTCTCCTACGAGCAGTACTTC; CDR3aa: CASSARQDFSYEQYF; j_gene: TRBJ2-7; v_gene: TRBV9; abundance: NA; d_gene: NA
CDR3nt: TGTGCCAGCAGTGGGCAAAAGGACAGGGGGGCCAAAGAGACCCAGTACTTC; CDR3aa: CASSGQKDRGAKETQYF; j_gene: TRBJ2-5; v_gene: TRBV6-8; abundance: medium-sized; d_gene: TRBD1
CDR3nt: TGTGCCAGCAGTTTCTCCGCCGGGACTAGCTACGAGCAGTACTTC; CDR3aa: CASSFSAGTSYEQYF; j_gene: TRBJ2-7; v_gene: TRBV28; abundance: NA; d_gene: TRBD2
CDR3nt: TGTGCCAGCAGCTGGTCGGACAGCCCGAACACCGGGGAGCTGTTTTTT; CDR3aa: CASSWSDSPNTGELFF; j_gene: TRBJ2-2; v_gene: TRBV5-6; abundance: NA; d_gene: NA
CDR3nt: TGTGCCAGCAGTTCTCGGGCGGGAGAAGGAAATGAGCAGTTCTTC; CDR3aa: CASSSRAGEGNEQFF; j_gene: TRBJ2-1; v_gene: TRBV11-2; abundance: NA; d_gene: TRBD2
CDR3nt: TGTGCCAGCAGCCCTCTCACCAGCTCCTACAATGAGCAGTTCTTC; CDR3aa: CASSPLTSSYNEQFF; j_gene: TRBJ2-1; v_gene: TRBV7-6; abundance: NA; d_gene: NA
CDR3nt: TGCGCCAGCAGCCAAGATCGTAGGGAAAAACTGTTTTTT; CDR3aa: CASSQDRREKLFF; j_gene: TRBJ1-4; v_gene: TRBV4-3; abundance: NA; d_gene: NA
CDR3nt: TGTGCCAGCAGTGAGGACAAGGCCATGAACACTGAAGCTTTCTTT; CDR3aa: CASSEDKAMNTEAFF; j_gene: TRBJ1-1; v_gene: TRBV27; abundance: few; d_gene: NA
CDR3nt: TGTGCCAGTAGTATAGTTAACTACAATGAGCAGTTCTTC; CDR3aa: CASSIVNYNEQFF; j_gene: TRBJ2-1; v_gene: TRBV19; abundance: NA; d_gene: NA
CDR3nt: TGCGCCAGCAGCTTCATGCTAGCCTCAAACACCGGGGAGCTGTTTTTT; CDR3aa: CASSFMLASNTGELFF; j_gene: TRBJ2-2; v_gene: TRBV5-1; abundance: few; d_gene: NA
CDR3nt: TGTGCCAGCAGCTTGTCTACTACTAGTGCTACCTACGAGCAGTACTTC; CDR3aa: CASSLSTTSATYEQYF; j_gene: TRBJ2-7; v_gene: TRBV11-3; abundance: NA; d_gene: NA
CDR3nt: TGTGCCAGCAGCTTAGCGTCGGGAGGGGGTATGAACACTGAAGCTTTCTTT; CDR3aa: CASSLASGGGMNTEAFF; j_gene: TRBJ1-1; v_gene: TRBV7-2; abundance: NA; d_gene: NA
CDR3nt: TGTGCCAGCAGTTTATTGGGGGGGGATCTCTACGAGCAGTACTTC; CDR3aa: CASSLLGGDLYEQYF; j_gene: TRBJ2-7; v_gene: TRBV28; abundance: medium-sized; d_gene: TRBD2
CDR3nt: TGTGCCAGCAGCCCGACAGGGAACTATGGCTACACCTTC; CDR3aa: CASSPTGNYGYTF; j_gene: TRBJ1-2; v_gene: TRBV5-5; abundance: NA; d_gene: TRBD1
CDR3nt: TGTGCCAGCAGCCAACGCGGCCCTTCAGGGACCCAGTACTTC; CDR3aa: CASSQRGPSGTQYF; j_gene: TRBJ2-5; v_gene: TRBV14; abundance: NA; d_gene: NA
CDR3nt: TGTGCCAGTAGTGGGCACCTAAAAACAGATACGCAGTATTTT; CDR3aa: CASSGHLKTDTQYF; j_gene: TRBJ2-3; v_gene: TRBV19; abundance: NA; d_gene: NA
CDR3nt: TGTGCCAGCCGTGATAGAGAGATGAACACTGAAGCTTTCTTT; CDR3aa: CASRDREMNTEAFF; j_gene: TRBJ1-1; v_gene: TRBV6-6; abundance: NA; d_gene: NA
CDR3nt: TGTGCCTGGAGTCCTAGGACCCTCACCGGGGAGCTGTTTTTT; CDR3aa: CAWSPRTLTGELFF; j_gene: TRBJ2-2; v_gene: TRBV30; abundance: NA; d_gene: NA
CDR3nt: TGTGCCTGGACGGTGGGGAGCAATCAGCCCCAGCATTTT; CDR3aa: CAWTVGSNQPQHF; j_gene: TRBJ1-5; v_gene: TRBV30; abundance: NA; d_gene: NA
CDR3nt: TGTGCCAGCAGTGAAGCGGGAAGAGTCTACGAGCAGTACTTC; CDR3aa: CASSEAGRVYEQYF; j_gene: TRBJ2-7; v_gene: TRBV6-1; abundance: NA; d_gene: NA
CDR3nt: TGCGCCAGCAGCCAAGGCCTCAGATCTGAAGAGACCCAGTACTTC; CDR3aa: CASSQGLRSEETQYF; j_gene: TRBJ2-5; v_gene: TRBV4-1; abundance: NA; d_gene: NA
CDR3nt: TGTGCCAGCAGCCTACTGACAGGAGCCCAAGAGACCCAGTACTTC; CDR3aa: CASSLLTGAQETQYF; j_gene: TRBJ2-5; v_gene: TRBV7-3; abundance: NA; d_gene: NA
CDR3nt: TGTGCCAGTAGTATGAGGCAGATCAACTACGAGCAGTACTTC; CDR3aa: CASSMRQINYEQYF; j_gene: TRBJ2-7; v_gene: TRBV19; abundance: once; d_gene: NA
CDR3nt: TGCGCCAGCAGTGAAAAGGCGCTGAACACCGGGGAGCTGTTTTTT; CDR3aa: CASSEKALNTGELFF; j_gene: TRBJ2-2; v_gene: TRBV5-1; abundance: NA; d_gene: NA
CDR3nt: TGTGCCAGCAGCTTCCGTGCTAGCGGGGAAAAAGAGACCCAGTACTTC; CDR3aa: CASSFRASGEKETQYF; j_gene: TRBJ2-5; v_gene: TRBV5-6; abundance: few; d_gene: TRBD2
CDR3nt: TGTGCCAGCAGTTTTACGAGGACTGACTACGAGCAGTACTTC; CDR3aa: CASSFTRTDYEQYF; j_gene: TRBJ2-7; v_gene: TRBV27; abundance: NA; d_gene: NA
CDR3nt: TGTGCCAACAGTGTCGGGACGGGGGACTCCTACGAGCAGTACTTC; CDR3aa: CANSVGTGDSYEQYF; j_gene: TRBJ2-7; v_gene: TRBV28; abundance: NA; d_gene: NA
CDR3nt: TGCGCCAGCAGCTTGGAGGCTAGCGGGAACCAAGAGACCCAGTACTTC; CDR3aa: CASSLEASGNQETQYF; j_gene: TRBJ2-5; v_gene: TRBV5-1; abundance: NA; d_gene: TRBD2
CDR3nt: TGTGCCAGCTCACCATCGGAGACCCAGTACTTC; CDR3aa: CASSPSETQYF; j_gene: TRBJ2-5; v_gene: TRBV18; abundance: NA; d_gene: NA
CDR3nt: TGTGCCAGCAGCCCCAGTGGGTGGGCAGAATACGAGCAGTACTTC; CDR3aa: CASSPSGWAEYEQYF; j_gene: TRBJ2-7; v_gene: TRBV9; abundance: NA; d_gene: NA
CDR3nt: TGTGCCAGCAGTGTTGGGGGTAAAGCTTCCAATGAGCAGTTCTTC; CDR3aa: CASSVGGKASNEQFF; j_gene: TRBJ2-1; v_gene: TRBV6-4; abundance: NA; d_gene: NA
CDR3nt: TGTGCCAGCAGTCCCCTCACTAGCGGGAGGTACAATGAGCAGTTCTTC; CDR3aa: CASSPLTSGRYNEQFF; j_gene: TRBJ2-1; v_gene: TRBV27; abundance: NA; d_gene: TRBD2
CDR3nt: TGTGCCAGCTCACGAACTCCCGGGACAGGGGTCCAAGAGACCCAGTACTTC; CDR3aa: CASSRTPGTGVQETQYF; j_gene: TRBJ2-5; v_gene: TRBV18; abundance: NA; d_gene: TRBD1